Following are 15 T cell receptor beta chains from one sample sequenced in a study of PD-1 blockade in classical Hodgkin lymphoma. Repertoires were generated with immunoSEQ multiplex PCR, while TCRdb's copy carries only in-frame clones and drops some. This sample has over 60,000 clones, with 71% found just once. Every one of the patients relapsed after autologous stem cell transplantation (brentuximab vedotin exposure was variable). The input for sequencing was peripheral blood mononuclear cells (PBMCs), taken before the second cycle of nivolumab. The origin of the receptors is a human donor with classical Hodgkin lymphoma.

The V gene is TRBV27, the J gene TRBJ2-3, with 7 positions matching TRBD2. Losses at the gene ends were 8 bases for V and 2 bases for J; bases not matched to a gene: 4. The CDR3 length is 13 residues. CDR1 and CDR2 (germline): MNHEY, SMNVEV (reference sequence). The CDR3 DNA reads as TGTGCCAGCGGGGACTACTCCACAGATACGCAGTATTTT. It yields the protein CASGDYSTDTQYF.

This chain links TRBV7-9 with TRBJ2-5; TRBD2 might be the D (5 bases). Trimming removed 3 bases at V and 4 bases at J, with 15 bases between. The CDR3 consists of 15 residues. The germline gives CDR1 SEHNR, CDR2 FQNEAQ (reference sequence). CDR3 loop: CASSFLASLPETQYF. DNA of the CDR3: TGTGCCAGCAGCTTTCTAGCTAGCTTACCAGAGACCCAGTACTTC.

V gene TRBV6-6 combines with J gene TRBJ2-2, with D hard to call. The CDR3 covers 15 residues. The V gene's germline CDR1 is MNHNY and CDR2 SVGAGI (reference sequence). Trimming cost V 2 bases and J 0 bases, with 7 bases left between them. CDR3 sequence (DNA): TGTGCCAGCAGTTACGGCGAACCGAACACCGGGGAGCTGTTTTTT. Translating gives CASSYGEPNTGELFF.

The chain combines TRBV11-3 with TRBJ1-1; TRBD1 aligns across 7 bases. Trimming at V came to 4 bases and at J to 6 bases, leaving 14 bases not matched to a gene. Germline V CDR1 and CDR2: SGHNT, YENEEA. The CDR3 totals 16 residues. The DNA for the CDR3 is TGTGCCAGCAGCTCCGGGACAGCTCACTCAAAGCCTGAAGCTTTCTTT. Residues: CASSSGTAHSKPEAFF.

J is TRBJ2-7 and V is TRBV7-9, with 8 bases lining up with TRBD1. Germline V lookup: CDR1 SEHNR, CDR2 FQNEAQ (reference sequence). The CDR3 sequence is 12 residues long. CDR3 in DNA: TGTGCTACCAGGGGGCTGAAGTACGAGCAGTACTTC. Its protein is CATRGLKYEQYF.

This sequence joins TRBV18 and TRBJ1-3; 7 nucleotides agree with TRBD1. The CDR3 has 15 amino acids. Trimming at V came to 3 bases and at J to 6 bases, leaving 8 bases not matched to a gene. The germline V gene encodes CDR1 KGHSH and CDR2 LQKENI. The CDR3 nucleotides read TGTGCCAGCTCACCCGGGACAGAACCATCAAACACCATATATTTT. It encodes CASSPGTEPSNTIYF.

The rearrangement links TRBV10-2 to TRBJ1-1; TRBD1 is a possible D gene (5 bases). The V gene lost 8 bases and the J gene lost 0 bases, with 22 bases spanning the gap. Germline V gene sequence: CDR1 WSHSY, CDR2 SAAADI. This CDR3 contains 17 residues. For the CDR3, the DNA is TGCGCCAGCGCCGCCCGCTGGGACGGCGATATGAACACTGAAGCTTTCTTT. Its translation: CASAARWDGDMNTEAFF.

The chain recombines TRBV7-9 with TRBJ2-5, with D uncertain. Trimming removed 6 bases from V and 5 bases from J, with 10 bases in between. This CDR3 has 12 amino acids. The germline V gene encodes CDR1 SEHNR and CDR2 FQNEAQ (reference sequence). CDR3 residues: CASSSFRETQYF. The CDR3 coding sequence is TGTGCCAGCAGTTCATTCCGGGAGACCCAGTACTTC.

In DNA form, the CDR3 reads TGTGCCGCAGACAGGGGGCAAGGGGGCGCAGATACGCAGTATTTT. Its protein is CAADRGQGGADTQYF. The chain joins TRBV30 to TRBJ2-3, with 10 bases aligning to TRBD1. Trimming removed 8 bases from V and 4 bases from J; junction bases left unmatched: 12. CDR1 and CDR2 (germline): GTSNPN, SVGIG (reference sequence). CDR3 length: 15 amino acids.

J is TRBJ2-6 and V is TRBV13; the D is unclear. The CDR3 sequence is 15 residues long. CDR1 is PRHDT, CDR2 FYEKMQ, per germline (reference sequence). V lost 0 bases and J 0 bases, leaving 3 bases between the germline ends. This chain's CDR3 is CASSLGYSGANVLTF. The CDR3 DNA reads TGTGCCAGCAGCTTAGGGTACTCTGGGGCCAACGTCCTGACTTTC.

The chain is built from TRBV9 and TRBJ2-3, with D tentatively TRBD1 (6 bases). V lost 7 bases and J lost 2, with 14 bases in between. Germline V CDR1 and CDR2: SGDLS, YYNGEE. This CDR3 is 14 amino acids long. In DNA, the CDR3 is TGTGCCAGCGCCCGGGACACCCTCACAGATACGCAGTATTTT. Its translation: CASARDTLTDTQYF.

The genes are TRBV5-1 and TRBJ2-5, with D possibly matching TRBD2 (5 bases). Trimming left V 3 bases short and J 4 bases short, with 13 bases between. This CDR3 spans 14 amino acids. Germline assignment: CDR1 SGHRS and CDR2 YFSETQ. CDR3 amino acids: CASSSLTRRETQYF. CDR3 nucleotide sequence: TGCGCCAGCAGCTCGCTAACTAGGCGAGAGACCCAGTACTTC. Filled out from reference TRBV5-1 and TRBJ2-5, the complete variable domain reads KAGVTQTPRYLIKTRGQQVTLSCSPISGHRSVSWYQQTPGQGLQFLFEYFSETQRNKGNFPGRFSGRQFSNSRSEMNVSTLELGDSALYLCASSSLTRRETQYFGPGTRLLVL.

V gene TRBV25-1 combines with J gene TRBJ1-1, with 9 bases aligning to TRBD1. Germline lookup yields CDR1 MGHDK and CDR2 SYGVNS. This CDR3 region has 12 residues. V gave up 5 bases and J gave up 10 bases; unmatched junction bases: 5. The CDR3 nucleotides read TGTGCCAGCAGTCCGGGACAGGGTCGAGCTTTCTTT. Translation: CASSPGQGRAFF.

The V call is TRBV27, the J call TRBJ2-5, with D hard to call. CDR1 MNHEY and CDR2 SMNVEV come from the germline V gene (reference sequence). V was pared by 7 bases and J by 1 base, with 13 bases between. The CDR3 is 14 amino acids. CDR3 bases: TGTGCCAGCAAAGTATTTTACGGCCAAGAGACCCAGTACTTC. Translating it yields CASKVFYGQETQYF.

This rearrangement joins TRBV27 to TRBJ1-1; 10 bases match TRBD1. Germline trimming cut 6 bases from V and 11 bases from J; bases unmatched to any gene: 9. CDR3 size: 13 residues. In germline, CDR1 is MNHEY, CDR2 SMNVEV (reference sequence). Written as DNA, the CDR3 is TGTGCCAGCAGCCTCGGGACAGGGGCCGGTGCTTTCTTT. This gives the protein CASSLGTGAGAFF.